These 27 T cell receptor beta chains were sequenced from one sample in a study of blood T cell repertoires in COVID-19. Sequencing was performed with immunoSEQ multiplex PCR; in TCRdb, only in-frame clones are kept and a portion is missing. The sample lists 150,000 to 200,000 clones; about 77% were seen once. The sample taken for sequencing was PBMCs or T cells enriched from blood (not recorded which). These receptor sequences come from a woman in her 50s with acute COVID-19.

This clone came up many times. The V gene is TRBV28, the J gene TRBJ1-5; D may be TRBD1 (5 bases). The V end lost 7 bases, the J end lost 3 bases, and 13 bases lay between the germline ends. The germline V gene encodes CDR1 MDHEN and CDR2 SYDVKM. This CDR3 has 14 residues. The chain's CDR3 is CASTIDRNNQPQHF. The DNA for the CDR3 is TGTGCCAGCACCATAGACAGAAACAATCAGCCCCAGCATTTT.

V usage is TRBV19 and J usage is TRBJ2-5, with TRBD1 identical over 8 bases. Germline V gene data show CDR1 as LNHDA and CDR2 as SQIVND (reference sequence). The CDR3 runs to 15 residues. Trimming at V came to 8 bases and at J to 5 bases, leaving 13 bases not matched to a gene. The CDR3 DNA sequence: TGTGCCAGTCAGGCGACAGGGGTCAACGTGGAGACCCAGTACTTC. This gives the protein CASQATGVNVETQYF. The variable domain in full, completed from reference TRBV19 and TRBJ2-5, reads DGGITQSPKYLFRKEGQNVTLSCEQNLNHDAMYWYRQDPGQGLRLIYYSQIVNDFQKGDIAEGYSVSREKKESFPLTVTSAQKNPTAFYLCASQATGVNVETQYFGPGTRLLVL.

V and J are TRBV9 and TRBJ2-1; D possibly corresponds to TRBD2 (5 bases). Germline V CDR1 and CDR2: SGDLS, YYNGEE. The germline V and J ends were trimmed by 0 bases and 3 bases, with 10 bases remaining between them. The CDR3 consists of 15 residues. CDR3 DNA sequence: TGTGCCAGCAGCGTAGCTGGGGAGATCTACAATGAGCAGTTCTTC. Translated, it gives CASSVAGEIYNEQFF.

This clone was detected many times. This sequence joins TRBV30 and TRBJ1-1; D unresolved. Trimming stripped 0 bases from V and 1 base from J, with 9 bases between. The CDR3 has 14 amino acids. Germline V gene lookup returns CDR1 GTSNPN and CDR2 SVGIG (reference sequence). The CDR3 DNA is TGTGCCTGGAGTGTGGATTCGGGGAACACTGAAGCTTTCTTT. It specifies CAWSVDSGNTEAFF.

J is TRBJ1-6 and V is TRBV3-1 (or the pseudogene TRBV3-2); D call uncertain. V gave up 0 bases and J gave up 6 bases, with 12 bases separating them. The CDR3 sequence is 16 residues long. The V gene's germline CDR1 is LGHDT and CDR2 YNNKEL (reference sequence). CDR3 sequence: CASSQEREGPNSPLHF. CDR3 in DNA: TGTGCCAGCAGCCAAGAAAGAGAGGGCCCTAATTCACCCCTCCACTTT.

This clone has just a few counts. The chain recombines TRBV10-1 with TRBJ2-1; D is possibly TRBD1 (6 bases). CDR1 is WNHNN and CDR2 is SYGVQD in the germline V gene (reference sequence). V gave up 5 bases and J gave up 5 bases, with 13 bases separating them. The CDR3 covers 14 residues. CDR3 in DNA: TGCGCCAGCAGTCTGGGGGCCCCCAACAATGAGCAGTTCTTC. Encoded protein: CASSLGAPNNEQFF.

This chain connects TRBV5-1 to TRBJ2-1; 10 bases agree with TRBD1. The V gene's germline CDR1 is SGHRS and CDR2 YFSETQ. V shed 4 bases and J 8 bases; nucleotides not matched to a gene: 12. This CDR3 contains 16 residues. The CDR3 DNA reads TGCGCCAGCAGCCCCCTTGGGACAGGGGCTGGGGATGAGCAGTTCTTC. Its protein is CASSPLGTGAGDEQFF.

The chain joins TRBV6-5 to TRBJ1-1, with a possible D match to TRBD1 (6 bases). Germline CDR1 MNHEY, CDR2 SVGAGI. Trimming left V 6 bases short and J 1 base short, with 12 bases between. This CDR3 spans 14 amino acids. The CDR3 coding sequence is TGTGCCAGCAGGGGTCCGGGACAGAACACTGAAGCTTTCTTT. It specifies CASRGPGQNTEAFF.

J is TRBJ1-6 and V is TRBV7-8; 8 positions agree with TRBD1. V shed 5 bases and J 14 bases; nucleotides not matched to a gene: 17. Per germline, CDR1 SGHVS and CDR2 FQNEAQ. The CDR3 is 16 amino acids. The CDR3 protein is CASSPATGGTRGSLHF. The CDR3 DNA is TGTGCCAGCAGCCCCGCCACAGGGGGGACCCGGGGGTCCCTCCACTTT.

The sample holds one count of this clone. The CDR3 nucleotides are TGTGCCAGCAGTCGGACAGGGATGAACACTGAAGCTTTCTTT. Amino acids: CASSRTGMNTEAFF. The V call is TRBV6-5, the J call TRBJ1-1; 8 bases agree with TRBD1. The CDR3 loop spans 14 amino acids. V was pared by 5 bases and J by 0 bases, with 2 bases of the junction left unmatched. CDR1 MNHEY and CDR2 SVGAGI come from the germline V gene.

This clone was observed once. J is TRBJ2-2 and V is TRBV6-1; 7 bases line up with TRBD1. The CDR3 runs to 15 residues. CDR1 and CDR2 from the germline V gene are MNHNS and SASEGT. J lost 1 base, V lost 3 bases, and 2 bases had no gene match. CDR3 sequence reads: CASSERTGNTGELFF. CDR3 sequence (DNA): TGTGCCAGCAGTGAGAGGACAGGGAACACCGGGGAGCTGTTTTTT.

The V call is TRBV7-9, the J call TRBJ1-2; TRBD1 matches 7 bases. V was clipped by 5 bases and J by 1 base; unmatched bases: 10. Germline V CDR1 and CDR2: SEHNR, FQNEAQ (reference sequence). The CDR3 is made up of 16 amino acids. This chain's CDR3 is CASSPARDRINYGYTF. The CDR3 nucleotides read TGTGCCAGCAGCCCCGCGAGGGACAGAATTAACTATGGCTACACCTTC.

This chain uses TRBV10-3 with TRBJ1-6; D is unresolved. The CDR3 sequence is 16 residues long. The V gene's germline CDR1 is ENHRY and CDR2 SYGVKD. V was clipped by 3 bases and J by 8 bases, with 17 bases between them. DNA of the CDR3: TGTGCCATCAGTGACCCCGGGCGGGGAGAGGATTCACCCCTCCACTTT. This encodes CAISDPGRGEDSPLHF.

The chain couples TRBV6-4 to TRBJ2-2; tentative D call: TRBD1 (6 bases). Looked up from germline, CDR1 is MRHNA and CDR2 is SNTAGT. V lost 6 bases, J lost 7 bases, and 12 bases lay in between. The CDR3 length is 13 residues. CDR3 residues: CASRGQSVGELFF. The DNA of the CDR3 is TGTGCCAGCAGAGGACAGTCCGTCGGGGAGCTGTTTTTT.

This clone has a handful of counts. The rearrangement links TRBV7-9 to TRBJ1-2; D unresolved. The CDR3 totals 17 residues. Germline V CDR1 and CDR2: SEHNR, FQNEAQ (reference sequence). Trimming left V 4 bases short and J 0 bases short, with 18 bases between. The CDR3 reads CASSSRNTETSNYGYTF. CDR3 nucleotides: TGTGCCAGCAGCTCAAGAAATACAGAAACTTCTAACTATGGCTACACCTTC.

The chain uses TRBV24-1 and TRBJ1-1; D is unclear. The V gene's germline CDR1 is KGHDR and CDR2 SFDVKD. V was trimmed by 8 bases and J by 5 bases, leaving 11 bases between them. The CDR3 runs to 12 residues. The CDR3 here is CATMAGGTEAFF. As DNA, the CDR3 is TGTGCCACCATGGCAGGTGGGACTGAAGCTTTCTTT.

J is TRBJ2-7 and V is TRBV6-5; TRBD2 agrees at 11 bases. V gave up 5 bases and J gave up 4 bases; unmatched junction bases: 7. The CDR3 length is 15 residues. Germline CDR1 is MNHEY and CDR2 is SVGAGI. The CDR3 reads CASSTRTSGSYEQYV. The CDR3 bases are TGTGCCAGCAGTACCAGGACTAGCGGGTCGTACGAGCAGTACGTC.

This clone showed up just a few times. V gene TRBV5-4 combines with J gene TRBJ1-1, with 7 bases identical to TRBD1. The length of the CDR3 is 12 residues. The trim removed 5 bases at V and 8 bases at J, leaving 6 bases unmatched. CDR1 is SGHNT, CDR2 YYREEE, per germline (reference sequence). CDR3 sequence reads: CASSYQTGEAFF. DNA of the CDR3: TGTGCCAGCAGTTACCAGACAGGGGAAGCTTTCTTT.

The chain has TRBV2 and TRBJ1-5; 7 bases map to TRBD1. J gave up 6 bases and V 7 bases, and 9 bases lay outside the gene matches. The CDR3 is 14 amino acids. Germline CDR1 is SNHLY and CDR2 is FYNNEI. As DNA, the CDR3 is TGTGCCAGCAAAGGAGGGGGCGGTGGTCAGCCCCAGCATTTT. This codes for CASKGGGGGQPQHF.

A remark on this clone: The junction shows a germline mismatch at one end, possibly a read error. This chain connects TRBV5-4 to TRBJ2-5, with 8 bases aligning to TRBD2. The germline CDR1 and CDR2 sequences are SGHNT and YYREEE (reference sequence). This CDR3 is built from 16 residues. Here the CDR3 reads CASSTTGSGGQGTQYF. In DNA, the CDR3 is TGTGCCAGCAGCACCACCGGGAGCGGGGGCCAAGGGACCCAGTACTTC.

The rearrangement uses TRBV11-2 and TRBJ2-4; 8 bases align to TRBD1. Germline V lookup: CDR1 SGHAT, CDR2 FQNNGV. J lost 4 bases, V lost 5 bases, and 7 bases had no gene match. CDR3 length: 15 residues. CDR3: CASSTGQGNKNIQYF. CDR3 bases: TGTGCCAGCAGCACAGGACAGGGTAATAAAAACATTCAGTACTTC.

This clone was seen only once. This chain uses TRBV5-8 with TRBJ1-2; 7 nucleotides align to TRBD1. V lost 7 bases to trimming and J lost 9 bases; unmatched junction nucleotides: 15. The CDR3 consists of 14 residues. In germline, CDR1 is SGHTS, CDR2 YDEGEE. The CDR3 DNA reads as TGTGCCAGCCGAATGAGGGGGCAGGGAGAACGCTACACCTTC. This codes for CASRMRGQGERYTF.

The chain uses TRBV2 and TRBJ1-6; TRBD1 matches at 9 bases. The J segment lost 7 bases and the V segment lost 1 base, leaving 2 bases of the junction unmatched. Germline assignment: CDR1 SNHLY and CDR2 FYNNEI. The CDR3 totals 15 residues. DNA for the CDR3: TGTGCCAGCAGTGAAGGGGGACAGGGAAATTCACCCCTCCACTTT. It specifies CASSEGGQGNSPLHF.

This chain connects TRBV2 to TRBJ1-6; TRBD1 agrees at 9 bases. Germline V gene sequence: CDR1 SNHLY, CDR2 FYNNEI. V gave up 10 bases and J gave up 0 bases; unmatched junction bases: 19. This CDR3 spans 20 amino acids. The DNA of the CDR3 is TGTGCCACCGCCTGGGACAGGGACAATTCCGGGAGCTCCTATAATTCACCCCTCCACTTT. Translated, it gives CATAWDRDNSGSSYNSPLHF.

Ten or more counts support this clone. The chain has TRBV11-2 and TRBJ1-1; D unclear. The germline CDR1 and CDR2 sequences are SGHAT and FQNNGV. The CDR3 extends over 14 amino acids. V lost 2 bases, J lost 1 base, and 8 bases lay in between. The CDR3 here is CASSLMEQNTEAFF. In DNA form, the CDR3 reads TGTGCCAGCAGCTTAATGGAGCAGAACACTGAAGCTTTCTTT.

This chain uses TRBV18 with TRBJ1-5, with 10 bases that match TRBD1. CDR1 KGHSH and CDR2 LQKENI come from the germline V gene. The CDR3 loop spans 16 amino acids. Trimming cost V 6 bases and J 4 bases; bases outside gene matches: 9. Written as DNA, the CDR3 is TGTGCCAGCTCTTATCAGACAGGGGGCGCAAATCAGCCCCAGCATTTT. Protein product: CASSYQTGGANQPQHF.

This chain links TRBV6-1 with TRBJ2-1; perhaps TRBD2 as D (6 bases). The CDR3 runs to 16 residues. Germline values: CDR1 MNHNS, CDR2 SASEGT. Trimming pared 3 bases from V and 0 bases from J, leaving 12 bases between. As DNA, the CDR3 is TGTGCCAGCAGTGAGTTGGCGGGAAGCTCCTACAATGAGCAGTTCTTC. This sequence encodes CASSELAGSSYNEQFF.